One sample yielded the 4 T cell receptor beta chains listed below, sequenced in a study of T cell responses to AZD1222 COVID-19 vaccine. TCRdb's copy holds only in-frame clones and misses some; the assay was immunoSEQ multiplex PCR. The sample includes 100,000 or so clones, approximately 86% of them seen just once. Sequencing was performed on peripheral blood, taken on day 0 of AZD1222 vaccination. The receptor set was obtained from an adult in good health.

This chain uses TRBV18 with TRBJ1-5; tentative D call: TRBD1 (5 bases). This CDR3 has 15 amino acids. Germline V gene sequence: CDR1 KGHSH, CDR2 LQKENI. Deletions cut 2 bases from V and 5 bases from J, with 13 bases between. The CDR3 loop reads CASSPTGHSDQPQHF. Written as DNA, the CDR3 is TGTGCCAGCTCACCAACAGGACACAGTGATCAGCCCCAGCATTTT.

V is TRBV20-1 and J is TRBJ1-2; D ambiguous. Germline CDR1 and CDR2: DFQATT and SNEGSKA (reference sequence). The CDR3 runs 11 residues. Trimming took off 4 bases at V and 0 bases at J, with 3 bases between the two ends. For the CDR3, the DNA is TGCAGTGCTACAACTAACTATGGCTACACCTTC. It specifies CSATTNYGYTF.

CDR3 bases: TGTGCCAGCAGTTCGACACTGGAAGGGGCTCATTCACCCCTCCACTTT. It specifies CASSSTLEGAHSPLHF. The chain links TRBV2 to TRBJ1-6; weak D call: TRBD1 (5 bases). The CDR3 is 16 amino acids. Germline V gene data show CDR1 as SNHLY and CDR2 as FYNNEI. The V gene lost 5 bases and the J gene lost 8 bases, with 19 bases spanning the gap.

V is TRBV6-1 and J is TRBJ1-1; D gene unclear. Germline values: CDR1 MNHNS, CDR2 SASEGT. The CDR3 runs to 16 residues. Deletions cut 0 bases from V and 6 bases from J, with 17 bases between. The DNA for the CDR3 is TGTGCCAGCAGTGAAGCGGGAGGTCTCCGATACGCTGAAGCTTTCTTT. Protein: CASSEAGGLRYAEAFF.